This T cell receptor (beta chain) was recorded in a study of T cells after somatic rescue of genetic block. The table came from immunoSEQ multiplex PCR; TCRdb's copy has only in-frame clones and leaves some out. The table records more than 70,000 clones, over 80% of them present only once. The CDR3 spans 13 residues. The ends lost 8 bases at V and 10 bases at J; junction bases unmatched: 8. Germline V gives CDR1 MNHNS, CDR2 SASEGT. The sample comprised peripheral blood mononuclear cells (PBMCs). V and J are TRBV6-1 and TRBJ1-6; 7 bases align to TRBD1. The clonotype originates from a woman aged 18-29 years. CDR3 protein: CASVGRTGSPLHF. As DNA, the CDR3 is TGTGCCAGCGTGGGGCGGACAGGATCACCCCTCCACTTT.